These 28 T cell receptor beta chains share one sample of origin, sequenced in a study of blood T cell repertoires in COVID-19. Produced via immunoSEQ multiplex PCR; TCRdb's table is partial and in-frame only. The data hold 250,000 to 350,000 clones, with around 85% observed a single time. Sequenced input: peripheral blood. The receptors originated from a human donor with COVID-19, enrolled during active disease. The donor label of this sample is uncertain.

J is TRBJ2-7 and V is TRBV5-6; D call uncertain. CDR1 and CDR2 from the germline V gene are SGHDT and YYEEEE. The CDR3 loop spans 15 amino acids. Deletions cut 1 base from V and 4 bases from J, with 15 bases between. The CDR3 sequence is CASSLRVSFEYEQYF. The CDR3 DNA reads TGTGCCAGCAGCTTGCGGGTTAGTTTCGAGTACGAGCAGTACTTC.

Concerning this clone itself: The same CDR3 arises from other DNA sequences in this sample as well. The chain employs TRBV24-1 and TRBJ1-1; D gene unclear. The germline gives CDR1 KGHDR, CDR2 SFDVKD. This CDR3 region has 13 residues. V was cut by 7 bases and J by 1 base, with 9 bases left in between. Here the CDR3 DNA reads TGTGCCACCAGAGCCCCAACGAACACTGAAGCTTTCTTT. It specifies CATRAPTNTEAFF.

The chain has TRBV28 and TRBJ2-7, with 11 bases identical to TRBD2. The ends lost 4 bases at V and 2 bases at J; junction bases unmatched: 4. The CDR3 has 15 amino acids. Per the germline V gene, CDR1 is MDHEN and CDR2 is SYDVKM. The CDR3: CASSYSGLAAYEQYF. For the CDR3, the DNA is TGTGCCAGCAGTTACTCGGGACTAGCGGCCTACGAGCAGTACTTC. Complete variable domain (other parts from reference TRBV28 and TRBJ2-7): DVKVTQSSRYLVKRTGEKVFLECVQDMDHENMFWYRQDPGLGLRLIYFSYDVKMKEKGDIPEGYSVSREKKERFSLILESASTNQTSMYLCASSYSGLAAYEQYFGPGTRLTVT.

The genes are TRBV9 and TRBJ2-7, with TRBD2 identical over 12 bases. V lost 2 bases and J lost 3; bases outside the gene matches: 0. The CDR3 has 14 amino acids. The germline CDR1 and CDR2 sequences are SGDLS and YYNGEE. The CDR3 sequence: CASSVGLAGYEQYF. For the CDR3, the DNA is TGTGCCAGCAGCGTGGGACTAGCGGGCTACGAGCAGTACTTC.

J is TRBJ2-7 and V is TRBV28; TRBD1 agrees at 11 bases. The CDR3 is 16 amino acids. Germline assignment: CDR1 MDHEN and CDR2 SYDVKM. The junction had 4 bases not matched to a gene; V was cut back by 1 base and J by 2 bases. The CDR3 sequence: CASSLLGTGGPYEQYF. The CDR3 DNA is TGTGCCAGCAGTTTATTAGGGACAGGGGGTCCCTACGAGCAGTACTTC.

The CDR3 loop is CAISADSYGYTF. The CDR3 DNA follows: TGTGCCATCAGTGCAGATTCCTATGGCTACACCTTC. The chain is built from TRBV10-3 and TRBJ1-2; D ambiguous. Trimming cost V 4 bases and J 4 bases, with 7 bases left between them. Germline-derived CDR1 and CDR2 are ENHRY and SYGVKD. The length of the CDR3 is 12 residues.

The chain employs TRBV18 and TRBJ1-1, with D possibly being TRBD1 (5 bases). The V gene lost 6 bases and the J gene lost 1 base, with 9 bases spanning the gap. CDR3 length: 13 residues. CDR1 KGHSH and CDR2 LQKENI come from the germline V gene. The CDR3 is CASSKGQNTEAFF. DNA of the CDR3: TGTGCCAGCTCCAAGGGGCAGAACACTGAAGCTTTCTTT.

The V and J genes are TRBV7-6 and TRBJ2-7, with TRBD2 matching over 12 bases. CDR3 length equals 14 residues. Looked up from germline, CDR1 is SGHVS and CDR2 is FNYEAQ. V lost 5 bases, J lost 5 bases, and 4 bases stayed unmatched. Here the CDR3 DNA reads TGTGCCAGCAGCCTGACTAGCGGGAGCAACGAGCAGTACTTC. It is translated as CASSLTSGSNEQYF.

This clone was seen a few times. The V call is TRBV6-5, the J call TRBJ1-5; D call uncertain. The germline V gene encodes CDR1 MNHEY and CDR2 SVGAGI. V shed 6 bases and J shed 0 bases, with 9 bases lying between them. The CDR3 loop spans 14 amino acids. Written as DNA, the CDR3 is TGTGCCAGCAGGAGGGCTAATAGCAATCAGCCCCAGCATTTT. This codes for CASRRANSNQPQHF.

V is TRBV28 and J is TRBJ2-1, with D perhaps TRBD2 (5 bases). From germline, CDR1 is MDHEN and CDR2 SYDVKM. The CDR3 length is 16 residues. Trimming cost V 6 bases and J 0 bases, with 15 bases left between them. For the CDR3, the DNA is TGTGCCAGCAGGTCGAATAGCGCGAGCTCCTACAATGAGCAGTTCTTC. Amino acids: CASRSNSASSYNEQFF.

The chain joins TRBV18 to TRBJ2-7; 10 bases are shared with TRBD2. CDR1 is KGHSH, CDR2 LQKENI, per germline. The CDR3 spans 15 residues. V was pared by 4 bases and J by 5 bases, with 8 bases of the junction left unmatched. Written as DNA, the CDR3 is TGTGCCAGCTCACACAGAGAAGCGGGAGGGCACGAGCAGTACTTC. Its translation: CASSHREAGGHEQYF.

The chain has TRBV7-2 and TRBJ1-2; 12 positions match TRBD1. From germline, CDR1 is SGHTA and CDR2 FQGNSA. This CDR3 has 15 amino acids. Trimming cost V 3 bases and J 10 bases; bases outside gene matches: 9. CDR3 loop: CASSFDMGTGGDYTF. In nucleotides, the CDR3 is TGTGCCAGCAGCTTCGATATGGGGACAGGGGGCGACTACACCTTC.

The chain combines TRBV5-1 with TRBJ1-5; D gene unclear. With 4 bases removed from V and 0 bases from J, the gap between germline ends came to 2 bases. The CDR3 covers 12 residues. Germline V gives CDR1 SGHRS, CDR2 YFSETQ. CDR3 region: CASSLSNQPQHF. The CDR3 DNA follows: TGCGCCAGCAGCCTTAGCAATCAGCCCCAGCATTTT.

V is TRBV2 and J is TRBJ2-3; D not certain. CDR1 is SNHLY and CDR2 is FYNNEI in the germline V gene. Trimming shortened V by 6 bases and J by 0 bases, and 7 bases separated the two germline ends. This CDR3 spans 13 amino acids. DNA for the CDR3: TGTGCCAGCAGGGAGCTAAGCACAGATACGCAGTATTTT. It encodes CASRELSTDTQYF.

The rearrangement uses TRBV11-2 and TRBJ1-6; 7 nucleotides agree with TRBD1. The germline V gene has CDR1 SGHAT and CDR2 FQNNGV. This CDR3 region has 16 residues. The V segment lost 5 bases and the J segment 2 bases; nucleotides outside the gene matches: 6. The CDR3 nucleotides read TGTGCCAGCAGCCGGACAGGAGGACCCTATAATTCACCCCTCCACTTT. It codes for CASSRTGGPYNSPLHF.

The J gene is TRBJ2-5, the V gene TRBV19; a possible D gene is TRBD2 (6 bases). Trimming took 6 bases from V and 5 from J, leaving 13 bases between them. Germline-derived CDR1 and CDR2 are LNHDA and SQIVND (reference sequence). The CDR3 runs to 13 residues. For the CDR3, the DNA is TGTGCCAGTAGGGAGGGCGCGAAGGAGACCCAGTACTTC. Protein: CASREGAKETQYF.

This clone was seen many times. This chain connects TRBV12-3 or TRBV12-4 to TRBJ1-1; D is unresolved. Between the trimmed V and J ends, which lost 8 bases and 0 bases, there was a span of 10 bases. The CDR3 has 13 amino acids. The CDR3 bases are TGTGCCAGCCAGAATCAAATGAACACTGAAGCTTTCTTT. Protein product: CASQNQMNTEAFF.

The chain employs TRBV28 and TRBJ2-7, with 9 nucleotides matching TRBD2. J was trimmed by 0 bases and V by 11 bases; bases with no gene match: 11. The germline V gene encodes CDR1 MDHEN and CDR2 SYDVKM. The CDR3 runs 15 residues. DNA for the CDR3: TGTGCCTGTGGGGAGGAGCGGGAGGCCTCCTACGAGCAGTACTTC. Translation gives CACGEEREASYEQYF.

CDR3 residues: CASSPGEAEAFF. For the CDR3, the DNA is TGTGCCAGCTCACCGGGGGAGGCTGAAGCTTTCTTT. The chain employs TRBV18 and TRBJ1-1, with D possibly TRBD1 on 5 matching bases. The CDR3 extends over 12 amino acids. From germline, CDR1 is KGHSH and CDR2 LQKENI. Trimming removed 3 bases at V and 6 bases at J, with 8 bases between.

The CDR3 nucleotides are TGTGCCGACTCTCTGGGGGGGATCACAGATACGCAGTATTTT. Translation: CADSLGGITDTQYF. This chain joins TRBV2 and TRBJ2-3; TRBD2 matches 7 bases. The junction had 10 bases not matched to a gene; V was cut back by 11 bases and J by 2 bases. The CDR3 has 14 residues. Germline V CDR1 and CDR2: SNHLY, FYNNEI.

The rearrangement links TRBV6-6 to TRBJ2-7; D is ambiguous. The V gene lost 4 bases and the J gene lost 1 base, with 5 bases spanning the gap. Germline CDR1 and CDR2: MNHNY and SVGAGI (reference sequence). The CDR3 has 12 amino acids. CDR3 bases: TGTGCCAGCAGTTTCAGGTCCTACGAGCAGTACTTC. Protein: CASSFRSYEQYF.

The chain is built from TRBV7-9 and TRBJ2-2; tentatively, D is TRBD2 (5 bases). CDR3 length equals 14 residues. In germline, CDR1 is SEHNR, CDR2 FQNEAQ (reference sequence). V was trimmed by 1 base and J by 7 bases, leaving 10 bases between them. This CDR3 is CASSLERSGGELFF. CDR3 coding DNA: TGTGCCAGCAGCTTAGAGCGGTCCGGCGGGGAGCTGTTTTTT.

V and J are TRBV4-3 and TRBJ2-1; 8 bases align to TRBD2. The CDR3 contains 15 residues. The germline V gene has CDR1 LGHNA and CDR2 YSLEER. Trimming cost V 4 bases and J 4 bases; bases outside gene matches: 6. The CDR3 region has the DNA TGCGCCAGCAGCCGGGAACTAGCGGAGTACAATGAGCAGTTCTTC. As protein: CASSRELAEYNEQFF.

The rearrangement uses TRBV9 and TRBJ1-2; TRBD1 might be the D (5 bases). Germline values: CDR1 SGDLS, CDR2 YYNGEE. This CDR3 region has 13 residues. V lost 3 bases and J 9 bases, leaving 15 bases between the germline ends. The CDR3: CASSGPGRGSYTF. CDR3 in DNA: TGTGCCAGCAGCGGCCCGGGACGGGGGAGCTACACCTTC.

The rearrangement uses TRBV19 and TRBJ1-5, with 9 nucleotides matching TRBD1. CDR3 length: 15 residues. V trimming: 5 bases; J trimming: 2 bases; junction bases outside the gene matches: 4. CDR1 and CDR2 from the germline V gene are LNHDA and SQIVND (reference sequence). The CDR3 loop reads CASSPRDRGNQPQHF. Written as DNA, the CDR3 is TGTGCCAGTAGTCCCCGGGACAGGGGCAATCAGCCCCAGCATTTT.

In nucleotides, the CDR3 is TGTGCCGGCCCAGCGCGGATTAAGAGCTCCTATAATTCACCCCTCCACTTT. Protein sequence: CAGPARIKSSYNSPLHF. The chain carries TRBV5-6 and TRBJ1-6; the D is unclear. The germline CDR1 and CDR2 sequences are SGHDT and YYEEEE. This CDR3 has 17 amino acids. V lost 10 bases and J 0 bases, leaving 20 bases between the germline ends.

The chain couples TRBV28 to TRBJ1-2; 9 nucleotides line up with TRBD1. J lost 4 bases, V lost 6 bases, and 9 bases had no gene match. CDR1 and CDR2 (germline): MDHEN, SYDVKM. This CDR3 is built from 15 residues. The CDR3 loop is CASSSGTGMFYGYTF. CDR3 in DNA: TGTGCCAGCAGCTCCGGGACAGGGATGTTCTATGGCTACACCTTC.

This chain joins TRBV3-1 (or the pseudogene TRBV3-2) and TRBJ2-3; 12 bases fit TRBD2. J gave up 8 bases and V 4 bases, and 13 bases lay outside the gene matches. The CDR3 is 17 amino acids. Germline-derived CDR1 and CDR2 are LGHDT and YNNKEL (reference sequence). Here the CDR3 DNA reads TGTGCCAGCAGCCTTATCCTTCAGACTAGCGGGAGACGTACGCAGTATTTT. Translation: CASSLILQTSGRRTQYF.